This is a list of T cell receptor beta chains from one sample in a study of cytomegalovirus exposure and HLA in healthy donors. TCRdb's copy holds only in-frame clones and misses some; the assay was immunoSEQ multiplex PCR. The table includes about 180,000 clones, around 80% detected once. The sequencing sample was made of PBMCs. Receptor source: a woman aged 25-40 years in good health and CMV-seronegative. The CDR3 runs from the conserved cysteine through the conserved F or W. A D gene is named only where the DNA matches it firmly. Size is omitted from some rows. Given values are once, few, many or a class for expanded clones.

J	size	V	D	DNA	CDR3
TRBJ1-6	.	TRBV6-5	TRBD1	TGTGCCAGCACTTCCGGGACAGGGGTTAATTCACCCCTCCACTTT	CASTSGTGVNSPLHF
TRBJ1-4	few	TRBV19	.	TGTGCCAGTAGTGTCATACAGGGCGTGGGACTGTTTTTT	CASSVIQGVGLFF
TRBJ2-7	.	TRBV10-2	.	TGCGCCAGCAGTGAGTCGGACACCTTCTCCTACGAGCAGTACTTC	CASSESDTFSYEQYF
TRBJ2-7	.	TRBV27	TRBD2	TGTGCCAGCAGTTTATCCGTCCGGACTAGCGGGGGGGCCGGCACCTACGAGCAGTACTTC	CASSLSVRTSGGAGTYEQYF
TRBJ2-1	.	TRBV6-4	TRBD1	TGTGCCAGCAGTTCGGGACAGGGGGCCTACAATGAGCAGTTCTTC	CASSSGQGAYNEQFF
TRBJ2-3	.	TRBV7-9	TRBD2	TGTGCCAGCAGCTTCTCCGGGGGGGCCATCCCCATAGCAGATACGCAGTATTTT	CASSFSGGAIPIADTQYF
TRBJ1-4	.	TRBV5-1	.	TGCGCCAGCAGCTTGGTAGGGGCAACTAATGAAAAACTGTTTTTT	CASSLVGATNEKLFF
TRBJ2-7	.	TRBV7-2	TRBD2	TGTGCCAGCAGCTACCTCGGGGGACTAGCGAGCTTAGAGCAGTACTTC	CASSYLGGLASLEQYF
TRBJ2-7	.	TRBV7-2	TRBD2	TGTGCCAGCACGCGGGGGGTCCAATACGAGCAGTACTTC	CASTRGVQYEQYF
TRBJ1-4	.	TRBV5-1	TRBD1	TGCGCCAGCAGCCCCCAGCCGGGACAGGTTAATGAAAAACTGTTTTTT	CASSPQPGQVNEKLFF
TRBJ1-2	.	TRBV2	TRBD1	TGTGCCAGCAGAACTACAGGGGAGGATGGCTACACCTTC	CASRTTGEDGYTF
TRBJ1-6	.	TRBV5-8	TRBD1	TGTGCCAGCAGATCGTCCGGGACAGCGAGCTCCTATAATTCACCCCTCCACTTT	CASRSSGTASSYNSPLHF
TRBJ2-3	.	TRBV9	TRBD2	TGTGCCAGCAGCGACAGACTAGCGGGAGGGCCCACAGATACGCAGTATTTT	CASSDRLAGGPTDTQYF
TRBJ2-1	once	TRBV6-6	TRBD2	TGTGCCAGCAGTACTAGCGGGGGAGACAATGAGCAGTTCTTC	CASSTSGGDNEQFF
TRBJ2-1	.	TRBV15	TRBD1	TGTGCCACCAGCAGACCGGGACAGTCCTACAATGAGCAGTTCTTC	CATSRPGQSYNEQFF
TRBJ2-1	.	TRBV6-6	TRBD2	TGTGCCAGCAGCAAGAGCGGGGCATACAATGAGCAGTTCTTC	CASSKSGAYNEQFF
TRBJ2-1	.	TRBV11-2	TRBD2	TGTGCCAGCAGCTTACGCGGGGGGGCCTTTAATGAGCAGTTCTTC	CASSLRGGAFNEQFF
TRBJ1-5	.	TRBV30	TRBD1	TGTGCCTGGAACAGGGGGCATCAGCCCCAGCATTTT	CAWNRGHQPQHF
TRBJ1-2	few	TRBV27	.	TGTGCCAGCAGCCTAGGAGGGTGGAACGGCTACACCTTC	CASSLGGWNGYTF
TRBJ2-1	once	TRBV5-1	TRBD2	TGCGCCAGCTTCCCCTGGGCGGGGGGGCCTTACAATGAGCAGTTCTTC	CASFPWAGGPYNEQFF
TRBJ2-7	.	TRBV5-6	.	TGTGCCAGCAGCTTGGCCAGGGAGCAGTACTTC	CASSLAREQYF
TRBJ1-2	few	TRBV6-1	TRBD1	TGTGCCAGCAGTGCCCGACAGGGCGCCTACACCTTC	CASSARQGAYTF
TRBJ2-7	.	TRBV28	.	TGTGCCAATGCCCGGCGGCTTAGTTCTCGGGGTTACGAGCAGTACTTC	CANARRLSSRGYEQYF
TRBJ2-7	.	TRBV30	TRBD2	TGTGCCTGGAGTGTACAGAGGACTAGCGGGAGTCGAGCCTACGAGCAGTACTTC	CAWSVQRTSGSRAYEQYF
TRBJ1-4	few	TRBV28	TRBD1	TGTGCCAGCAGTTCCTCAAACAGGGGCGAAAAACTGTTTTTT	CASSSSNRGEKLFF
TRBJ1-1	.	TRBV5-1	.	TGCGCCAGCAGCCCGGACGGGAAGGGGAACACTGAAGCTTTCTTT	CASSPDGKGNTEAFF
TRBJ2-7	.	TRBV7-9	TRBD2	TGTGCCAGCAGCTTACGGCGGAGGGGAGGGGATCATGACGAGCAGTACTTC	CASSLRRRGGDHDEQYF
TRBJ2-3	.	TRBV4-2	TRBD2	TGTGCCAGCAGCCAAGATTTGAGCGGGACGAGCACAGATACGCAGTATTTT	CASSQDLSGTSTDTQYF
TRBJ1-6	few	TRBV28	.	TGTGCCAGCAGTTTCCCGCCAGGTGGCTCCTATAATTCACCCCTCCACTTT	CASSFPPGGSYNSPLHF
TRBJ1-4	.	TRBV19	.	TGTGCCAGTAGTATAGATATGACAGCCATGAGAAAACTGTTTTTT	CASSIDMTAMRKLFF
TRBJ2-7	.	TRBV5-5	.	TGTGCCAGCAGCCCAGGGGGGAGCCACAGCCCCACCTACGAGCAGTACTTC	CASSPGGSHSPTYEQYF
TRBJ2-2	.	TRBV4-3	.	TGCGCCAGCAGCCAGGGCAGGGGAAACACCGGGGAGCTGTTTTTT	CASSQGRGNTGELFF
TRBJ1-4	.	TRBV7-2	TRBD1	TGTGCCAGCAGCTTAGGGACAGGGGGCTACGAAAAACTGTTTTTT	CASSLGTGGYEKLFF